Sequencing of this TCR beta chain was carried out in a study of blood T cell repertoires in COVID-19. Study-level background: Samples of COVID-19 (acute and convalescent) were obtained from the United States, Italy and Spain.

Cohort placement rested on clinical history that participants reported themselves. Only one count was recorded for this clone. Repertoires were generated with immunoSEQ multiplex PCR, while TCRdb's copy carries only in-frame clones and drops some. The data hold some 460,000 clones, with roughly nine tenths observed a single time. The ends were cut back, 0 bases at V and 2 bases at J, with 18 bases in the middle. CDR1 is SGHRS, CDR2 YFSETQ, per germline. The CDR3 is made up of 18 amino acids. The clonotype was recovered from a woman aged 18-29 years who had recovered from COVID-19. The source material was PBMCs or T cells enriched from blood (not recorded which). The chain recombines TRBV5-1 with TRBJ1-3, with D possibly being TRBD1 (6 bases). CDR3 DNA sequence: TGCGCCAGCAGCTTGGATGGCTACAGGGTCTCGCCTGGAAACACCATATATTTT. It encodes CASSLDGYRVSPGNTIYF.